A selection of T cell receptor beta chains follows, all from one sample in a study of blood T cell repertoires in COVID-19. Measured with immunoSEQ multiplex PCR; TCRdb has only the in-frame clones, and not every one. The repertoire holds about 81,000 clones, with around 91% as singletons. Sequencing used peripheral blood. Receptor source: a woman in her forties or fifties in a cohort sampled during active COVID-19. Each CDR3 is given with its conserved first and last residue. D genes are given only for firm matches. Clone size appears in some rows only: once, few, many, or a class for an expanded clone.

V gene,clone size,J gene,D gene,CDR3 protein,CDR3 DNA
TRBV4-2,few,TRBJ2-2,.,CASSQDSAEIGELFF,TGTGCCAGCAGCCAAGATAGTGCGGAAATCGGGGAGCTGTTTTTT
TRBV5-1,few,TRBJ2-7,.,CASSLLDHYEQYF,TGCGCCAGCAGCTTGCTAGACCACTACGAGCAGTACTTC
TRBV7-3,.,TRBJ2-5,.,CASALGFQETQYF,TGTGCCAGCGCCCTGGGCTTTCAAGAGACCCAGTACTTC
TRBV5-5,.,TRBJ2-2,.,CASSSGIRPGELFF,TGTGCCAGCAGCTCAGGGATCAGACCCGGGGAGCTGTTTTTT
TRBV4-1,.,TRBJ2-7,.,CASSQVVASYEQYF,TGCGCCAGCAGCCAAGTTGTAGCTTCCTACGAGCAGTACTTC
TRBV2,.,TRBJ1-6,.,CASSLQGGGYNSPLHF,TGTGCCAGCAGTCTACAGGGAGGGGGTTATAATTCACCCCTCCACTTT
TRBV6-2/TRBV6-3,.,TRBJ2-7,.,CASSSQMYEQYF,TGTGCCAGCAGTTCCCAGATGTACGAGCAGTACTTC
TRBV18,.,TRBJ2-3,.,CASSPYTDTQYF,TGTGCCAGCTCACCTTACACAGATACGCAGTATTTT
TRBV5-1,.,TRBJ2-3,TRBD2,CASSSFGRGTDTQYF,TGCGCCAGCAGCTCCTTTGGGAGGGGCACAGATACGCAGTATTTT
TRBV3-1/TRBV3-2,.,TRBJ2-2,.,CASSKSGVRVTGELFF,TGTGCCAGCAGTAAAAGCGGAGTTAGGGTCACCGGGGAGCTGTTTTTT
TRBV6-6,.,TRBJ2-5,TRBD2,CASRRGGNQETQYF,TGTGCCAGCAGGCGCGGGGGGAACCAAGAGACCCAGTACTTC
TRBV18,.,TRBJ2-3,.,CASSPSPVFNTQYF,TGTGCCAGCTCACCTTCCCCGGTGTTCAATACGCAGTATTTT
TRBV19,.,TRBJ2-2,.,CASNRELGTGELFF,TGTGCCAGTAACCGGGAGCTGGGCACCGGGGAGCTGTTTTTT
TRBV9,once,TRBJ2-3,.,CASTGPSTDTQYF,TGTGCCAGCACAGGGCCCAGCACAGATACGCAGTATTTT
TRBV9,.,TRBJ2-3,.,CASSVGQVYTDTQYF,TGTGCCAGCAGCGTAGGGCAGGTCTACACAGATACGCAGTATTTT
TRBV11-1,.,TRBJ1-1,TRBD1,CASSTGQASTEAFF,TGTGCCAGCAGCACGGGACAGGCGAGCACTGAAGCTTTCTTT
TRBV9,once,TRBJ2-7,TRBD2,CASTPGTSVSYEQYF,TGTGCCAGCACCCCCGGGACTAGCGTCTCCTACGAGCAGTACTTC
TRBV12-3/TRBV12-4,.,TRBJ1-1,.,CASTTWGAEAFF,TGTGCCAGCACCACTTGGGGGGCTGAAGCTTTCTTT
TRBV10-2,.,TRBJ2-2,TRBD1,CASRSGTVGSGELFF,TGCGCCAGCAGGTCCGGGACAGTCGGCTCCGGGGAGCTGTTTTTT
TRBV29-1,.,TRBJ1-2,.,CSVEGLSEAYGYTF,TGCAGCGTTGAAGGGTTGTCAGAGGCCTATGGCTACACCTTC
TRBV7-9,.,TRBJ1-2,.,CASTYGGDGDYGYTF,TGTGCCAGCACCTACGGGGGAGACGGTGACTATGGCTACACCTTC
TRBV6-5,.,TRBJ2-1,.,CASSALAPSYNEQFF,TGTGCCAGCAGCGCCTTAGCGCCCTCCTACAATGAGCAGTTCTTC
TRBV28,.,TRBJ1-5,.,CASSWRGEGNQPQHF,TGTGCCAGCAGTTGGAGGGGCGAGGGGAATCAGCCCCAGCATTTT
TRBV5-4,.,TRBJ1-2,TRBD1,CASSSDRTYGYTF,TGTGCCAGCAGCTCGGACAGGACCTATGGCTACACCTTC
TRBV7-3,.,TRBJ1-1,TRBD1,CASSFSDRAEAFF,TGTGCCAGCAGCTTCTCGGACAGGGCTGAAGCTTTCTTT
TRBV6-5,.,TRBJ1-5,.,CATRTANQPQHF,TGTGCCACGAGAACAGCTAATCAGCCCCAGCATTTT
TRBV6-1,.,TRBJ2-4,TRBD2,CASSESSGLAGTKNIQYF,TGTGCCAGCAGTGAAAGTTCCGGACTAGCGGGGACCAAAAACATTCAGTACTTC
TRBV10-3,.,TRBJ1-2,.,CAISANRGGSKVDSSRDGYGYTF,TGTGCCATCAGTGCCAACCGGGGGGGGTCGAAAGTGGACAGCTCTCGGGATGGGTATGGCTACACCTTC
TRBV18,.,TRBJ1-1,TRBD1,CASSPLDRGNTEAFF,TGTGCCAGCTCACCCCTCGACAGGGGGAACACTGAAGCTTTCTTT
TRBV7-2,.,TRBJ1-5,.,CASSLYTGYNQPQHF,TGTGCCAGCAGCTTATATACAGGATACAATCAGCCCCAGCATTTT
TRBV4-2,.,TRBJ1-4,.,CASSQDRGGVEKLFF,TGTGCCAGCAGCCAAGATCGGGGAGGGGTTGAAAAACTGTTTTTT
TRBV9,.,TRBJ2-1,TRBD2,CASSVGASGSYNEQFF,TGTGCCAGCAGCGTAGGGGCTAGCGGGAGCTACAATGAGCAGTTCTTC
TRBV19,.,TRBJ1-4,.,CASSIRDGDEKLFF,TGTGCCAGTAGTATTCGCGACGGGGATGAAAAACTGTTTTTT
TRBV2,.,TRBJ2-5,.,CASSESLLGETQYF,TGTGCCAGCAGTGAATCACTCCTCGGGGAGACCCAGTACTTC
TRBV2,.,TRBJ1-6,TRBD1,CASRRKDRGNSPLHF,TGTGCCAGCCGAAGGAAGGACAGGGGTAATTCACCCCTCCACTTT
TRBV10-3,.,TRBJ2-3,.,CATETDSDTQYF,TGTGCCACCGAGACAGACTCAGATACGCAGTATTTT
TRBV7-6,few,TRBJ1-6,.,CASSSVGGGPLHF,TGTGCCAGCAGCTCAGTGGGGGGAGGACCCCTCCACTTT
TRBV19,.,TRBJ1-5,TRBD1,CASSRGGLGNQPQHF,TGTGCCAGTAGTCGAGGGGGCTTGGGCAATCAGCCCCAGCATTTT
TRBV18,.,TRBJ1-4,TRBD1,CASSRDRGRANEKLFF,TGTGCCAGCTCACGGGACAGGGGGCGAGCTAATGAAAAACTGTTTTTT